Listed here is a single T cell receptor beta chain. Looked up from germline, CDR1 is SSHAT and CDR2 is FNYEAQ (reference sequence). Trimming pared 2 bases from V and 1 base from J, leaving 4 bases between. The CDR3 loop spans 13 amino acids. Source study methods: Amplification of reference gene primers provided the estimated nucleated cell counts. Assay used: immunoSEQ multiplex PCR; TCRdb lists only in-frame clones, some missing. V and J calls and clone size are as listed in that table; D and trimming were resolved from the DNA. There are some 250,000 clones in the sample; approximately 87% occur only once, and 9.5% to 15% lies in the top ten. This sample is part of a study of blood T cell repertoires in COVID-19.

This chain links TRBV7-7 with TRBJ2-3; D gene ambiguous. The sequencing sample was made of peripheral blood. The receptor comes from a woman aged 30 to 39 with COVID-19, enrolled during active disease. The CDR3 loop reads CASSLLGTDTQYF. For the CDR3, the DNA is TGTGCCAGCAGCTTACTAGGCACAGATACGCAGTATTTT.